This T cell receptor (beta chain) was obtained from a study of early T cells in non-severe SARS-CoV-2 infection. The protocol attached unique molecular identifiers to individual cDNA molecules. MiXCR was run by TCRdb on the 5' RACE reads, yielding one entry per CDR3 protein. The table shows approximately 30,000 distinct CDR3 sequences, with under 5% occurring only once. Notes on this clonotype: Antigen: not known.

Overall study findings and caveats: Database matching using VDJdb favored anti-spike CD8 responses, with private and CD4 specificities left missing.

Trimming removed 4 bases from V and 0 bases from J, with 9 bases in between. CDR3 length equals 13 residues. Germline CDR1 SQVTM, CDR2 ANQGSEA. The sequence came from an adult who was a healthcare worker with PCR-confirmed SARS-CoV-2 infection or an uninfected control (not recorded which). What was sequenced was whole blood. This chain links TRBV29-1 with TRBJ1-1, with D uncertain. CDR3 DNA: TGCAGCGTTGTTCCGTTAATGAACACTGAAGCTTTCTTT. Translation gives CSVVPLMNTEAFF.